This T cell receptor (beta chain) was captured in a study of T-cell memory formation after mild COVID-19. Study context: Largely, TCR clusters stayed within a single donor.

In TCRdb, the 5' RACE reads were re-called with MiXCR into one record per CDR3 protein. The data contain roughly 550,000 distinct CDR3 sequences, roughly 20% of them singletons. The CDR3 is made up of 13 amino acids. The germline V gene has CDR1 SGHVS and CDR2 FNYEAQ. For this clonotype: No antigen is known for it. One end of the junction varies from germline; a read error may be responsible.

Study-level points and caveats: Several responding clones turned up in pre-infection memory, indicating that cross-reactive memory may have taken part. Among clones contracting day 15 to 85, CD4/CD8 was balanced, whereas later expanders leaned CD4+. CM and EM subsets held most contracting CD4+ clones; EMRA held CD8+ ones.

The chain couples TRBV7-6 to TRBJ1-2; D is possibly TRBD1 (5 bases). Sequenced sample: PBMCs or a T cell subset sorted from them (not recorded which). The sequence came from an adult woman who had mild COVID-19 (a few samples of this study predate the infection). Cell type and time point are not known. Here the CDR3 DNA reads TGTGCCAGCAGCCCCAAGGAGGGTGGGGGAAAAGTCTTC. It encodes CASSPKEGGGKVF.